This T cell receptor (beta chain) was sequenced for a study of chronic HIV infection and antiretroviral therapy (dated by TCRdb to about 2015). Libraries were prepared through 5' RACE. The sequencer was an Illumina MiSeq. The public reads were run again by TCRdb, first through fastp at Q25 and then through MiXCR, and only productive beta chains were kept. Merged by CDR3 protein, the rows form single entries marked with the most common genes and DNA. The sample yields roughly 39,000 distinct CDR3 sequences; roughly 7.6% were counted once. The top ten clonotypes cover 2.9% of the sample. Only one count was recorded for this clonotype. Its antigen has not been determined. At one end, the junction sequence differs from germline, possibly due to a read error. From the cysteine up to the phenylalanine, the CDR3 has a length of 12 residues. The entry retains the CDR3 DNA only, 36 bases that are in frame from base 1. CDR1 and CDR2 are read off the germline V gene (reference sequence) as MNHNY and SVGAGI.

This TCR was sampled from an adult who had HIV and had not received antiretroviral therapy, or was an uninfected healthy control (not recorded which). The sample comprised peripheral blood. The chain couples TRBV6-6 to TRBJ1-1; a tentative D call is TRBD1 (5 bases match). Read as DNA, the sequence is TGTGCCAGCAGTTACACGGACACTGAAACTTTCTTT. It translates to CASSYTDTETFF.